Shown below are 11 T cell receptor beta chains from a single sample sequenced in a study of sequential checkpoint blockade in melanoma. Treatment defined: randomized to nivolumab then ipilimumab (arm A) or the reverse (arm B). Measured with immunoSEQ multiplex PCR; TCRdb has only the in-frame clones, and not every one. The sample records approximately 6,000 clones, around 26% being singletons. This specimen consisted of tumor tissue (inferred from file names), obtained from a patient given nivolumab and ipilimumab in sequence. Receptor source: a human donor with melanoma.

The chain joins TRBV5-1 to TRBJ2-5, with 7 bases that match TRBD2. V dropped 1 base and J dropped 1; count of bases not matched to a gene: 10. The CDR3 runs to 17 residues. Per the germline V gene, CDR1 is SGHRS and CDR2 is YFSETQ. The DNA for the CDR3 is TGCGCCAGCAGCTTGTCCCTAACGGGAGGCCTCCAAGAGACCCAGTACTTC. It encodes CASSLSLTGGLQETQYF.

The sample holds many counts of this clone. V usage is TRBV4-1 and J usage is TRBJ2-3, with 11 bases lining up with TRBD2. The CDR3 covers 17 residues. J lost 2 bases, V lost 1 base, and 5 bases had no gene match. Germline loops: CDR1 MGHRA, CDR2 YSYEKL. The CDR3 protein is CASSQALAGGPTDTQYF. DNA for the CDR3: TGCGCCAGCAGCCAAGCTCTAGCGGGGGGTCCCACAGATACGCAGTATTTT.

By share, this clone counts as medium-sized. Other DNA sequences in the same sample also yield this CDR3. CDR3: CASSRDRVGQETQYF. CDR3 coding DNA: TGCGCCAGCAGCCGGGACAGGGTCGGCCAAGAGACCCAGTACTTC. V is TRBV5-1 and J is TRBJ2-5, with 9 nucleotides matching TRBD1. Trimming removed 4 bases from V and 1 base from J; junction bases left unmatched: 5. Germline V gene lookup returns CDR1 SGHRS and CDR2 YFSETQ. The CDR3 contains 15 residues.

The chain employs TRBV25-1 and TRBJ1-4; 7 positions agree with TRBD1. Trimming cost V 6 bases and J 8 bases; bases outside gene matches: 15. CDR1 MGHDK and CDR2 SYGVNS come from the germline V gene. The CDR3 is made up of 16 amino acids. The CDR3 nucleotides read TGTGCCAGCAGGTCACGTGACAGGGAGGGGTTAGAAAAACTGTTTTTT. It codes for CASRSRDREGLEKLFF.

This rearrangement joins TRBV19 to TRBJ2-7; D possibly corresponds to TRBD1 (6 bases). In germline, CDR1 is LNHDA, CDR2 SQIVND (reference sequence). Trimming left V 7 bases short and J 5 bases short, with 12 bases between. CDR3 length equals 12 residues. The CDR3 DNA sequence: TGTGCCAGTAACGACAGGACCCACGAGCAGTACTTC. Translation gives CASNDRTHEQYF.

The chain uses TRBV19 and TRBJ2-3; TRBD2 is a possible D gene (5 bases). The CDR3 has 14 amino acids. V was trimmed by 1 base and J by 6 bases, leaving 11 bases between them. The germline CDR1 and CDR2 sequences are LNHDA and SQIVND (reference sequence). This CDR3 reads CASSIVLAADTQYF. The CDR3 DNA sequence: TGTGCCAGTAGTATAGTCCTAGCTGCGGATACGCAGTATTTT.

The chain uses TRBV11-3 and TRBJ2-3; 8 bases fit TRBD1. The CDR3 extends over 16 amino acids. With 3 bases clipped from V and 2 bases from J, the junction kept 7 bases outside the gene matches. Germline assignment: CDR1 SGHNT and CDR2 YENEEA. CDR3 residues: CASSFARGRVTDTQYF. Written as DNA, the CDR3 is TGTGCCAGCAGCTTTGCCAGGGGGCGCGTCACAGATACGCAGTATTTT.

This clone rates as medium-sized. This chain's CDR3 is CATSRPRTGTLTNYGYTF. DNA of the CDR3: TGTGCCACCAGCAGACCGCGGACAGGGACACTTACTAACTATGGCTACACCTTC. The rearrangement uses TRBV15 and TRBJ1-2; 8 nucleotides match TRBD1. The ends lost 2 bases at V and 0 bases at J; junction bases unmatched: 11. The CDR3 totals 18 residues. Germline V lookup: CDR1 LNHNV, CDR2 YYDKDF (reference sequence).

The chain carries TRBV1 and TRBJ2-3; the table gives TRBD2 as D, unverified against the DNA. TRBV1 is a pseudogene segment. The CDR3 covers 15 residues. The CDR3, as DNA: TGCGCCAGCAGCCAAGGTTTTAGCGGCACAGATACGCAGTATTTT. Protein product: CASSQGFSGTDTQYF.

In DNA form, the CDR3 reads TGTGCCAGCAGTTACCGAGGCTCGAATTCACCCCTCCACTTT. Protein: CASSYRGSNSPLHF. V gene TRBV6-8 combines with J gene TRBJ1-6; D is unresolved. V shed 2 bases and J shed 7 bases, with 9 bases lying between them. CDR1 is MNHGY and CDR2 is SAAAGT in the germline V gene. The CDR3 has 14 residues.

In this sample, this clone turned up a few times. The CDR3 sequence: CASSFGGTTEAFF. The CDR3 DNA follows: TGTGCCAGCAGCTTCGGAGGTACGACTGAAGCTTTCTTT. This rearrangement joins TRBV7-4 to TRBJ1-1; D is unresolved. CDR1 and CDR2 (germline): SGHVT, SQSDAQ. V was clipped by 3 bases and J by 5 bases, with 10 bases between them. The CDR3 consists of 13 residues.